This is a list of T cell receptor beta chains from one sample in a study of shared clonotypes between healthy human individuals. Profiled with immunoSEQ multiplex PCR; TCRdb holds only in-frame clones, not every one. The sample includes about half a million clones, roughly 80% of them seen just once. The sequencing input was PBMCs. These receptors all stem from a woman between 35 and 50 years old in good health. Some clones in this sample may be carry-over from other donors' samples. The CDR3 runs from the conserved cysteine through the conserved F or W. D genes are given only for firm matches. A row's size may be missing; if present it is once, few, many or a size class.

V: TRBV27
size: NA
D: NA
J: TRBJ2-1
DNA: TGTGCCAGCAGTCCATCCGGCAATGAGCAGTTCTTC
CDR3: CASSPSGNEQFF

V: TRBV19
size: NA
D: TRBD1
J: TRBJ1-5
DNA: TGTGCCAGTAGTAACCGGGACAGGAGGCGTCAGCCCCAGCATTTT
CDR3: CASSNRDRRRQPQHF

V: TRBV10-3
size: NA
D: TRBD2
J: TRBJ2-5
DNA: TGTGCCATCAGGGGGACTAGCGGGTCCCAAGAGACCCAGTACTTC
CDR3: CAIRGTSGSQETQYF

V: TRBV4-1
size: NA
D: NA
J: TRBJ1-4
DNA: TGCGCCAGCAGCCAAGCGGGCAGGGTGGGCGAAAAACTGTTTTTT
CDR3: CASSQAGRVGEKLFF

V: TRBV19
size: NA
D: NA
J: TRBJ2-7
DNA: TGTGCCAGTAGTATACCCTCGGGTACGGGGGTGAGGGAGCAGTACTTC
CDR3: CASSIPSGTGVREQYF

V: TRBV28
size: NA
D: TRBD1
J: TRBJ2-7
DNA: TGTGCCAGCACCCCCCAGGACAGGGACTTCGCCTACGAGCAGTACTTC
CDR3: CASTPQDRDFAYEQYF

V: TRBV18
size: NA
D: NA
J: TRBJ1-1
DNA: TGTGCCAGCTCTGCCAATGGCGACACTGAAGCTTTCTTT
CDR3: CASSANGDTEAFF

V: TRBV16
size: NA
D: NA
J: TRBJ1-4
DNA: TGTGCCAGCAGCCAATTTCAGTCTAATGAAAAACTGTTTTTT
CDR3: CASSQFQSNEKLFF

V: TRBV28
size: NA
D: TRBD2
J: TRBJ2-1
DNA: TGTGCCAGCAGTCTGGGACTAGCGGGAGGTCCTGAGCAGTTCTTC
CDR3: CASSLGLAGGPEQFF

V: TRBV10-3
size: NA
D: NA
J: TRBJ2-7
DNA: TGTGCCATCATGTGGGAGACCAGTAACGAGCAGTACTTC
CDR3: CAIMWETSNEQYF

V: TRBV4-2
size: NA
D: NA
J: TRBJ2-1
DNA: TGTGCCAGCAGCCAAGAAGGACTCGGTCGGGACGAGCAGTTCTTC
CDR3: CASSQEGLGRDEQFF

V: TRBV7-8
size: few
D: NA
J: TRBJ1-1
DNA: TGTGCCAGCAGCTTCAAAGGGAACACTGAAGCTTTCTTT
CDR3: CASSFKGNTEAFF

V: TRBV11-2
size: NA
D: TRBD1
J: TRBJ2-2
DNA: TGTGCCAGCAGCTTATCCCTTCCGGGACAGGGATCCGGGGAGCTGTTTTTT
CDR3: CASSLSLPGQGSGELFF

V: TRBV5-1
size: NA
D: TRBD1
J: TRBJ1-5
DNA: TGCGCCAGCAGCTTGGGGGACAGGGACAATCAGCCCCAGCATTTT
CDR3: CASSLGDRDNQPQHF

V: TRBV6-5
size: once
D: TRBD1
J: TRBJ2-6
DNA: TGTGCCAGCAGTTCACAGGGGCTTGGGGCCAACGTCCTGACTTTC
CDR3: CASSSQGLGANVLTF

V: TRBV5-1
size: NA
D: TRBD2
J: TRBJ2-3
DNA: TGCGCCAGCAGCTTGGACGGGAGGGCCGAAGATACGCAGTATTTT
CDR3: CASSLDGRAEDTQYF

V: TRBV14
size: NA
D: NA
J: TRBJ2-3
DNA: TGTGCCAGCAGCCCTGAAACCCCACTAGACACAGATACGCAGTATTTT
CDR3: CASSPETPLDTDTQYF

V: TRBV7-8
size: NA
D: NA
J: TRBJ1-2
DNA: TGTGCCAGCAGCTTAAGGCGGTACGGCTACACCTTC
CDR3: CASSLRRYGYTF

V: TRBV30
size: NA
D: NA
J: TRBJ1-1
DNA: TGTGCCTGGAGCCGGCCAGGGGAGAGACTAAGGAGCACTGAAGCTTTCTTT
CDR3: CAWSRPGERLRSTEAFF

V: TRBV6-6
size: NA
D: NA
J: TRBJ1-2
DNA: TGTGCCAGCAGTTACGCCGACGGGGACTATGGCTACACCTTC
CDR3: CASSYADGDYGYTF

V: TRBV14
size: NA
D: TRBD1
J: TRBJ1-5
DNA: TGTGCCAGCAGCCAAGTGGAGGGGAGACAGGGCCCTTTTGGCAATCAGCCCCAGCATTTT
CDR3: CASSQVEGRQGPFGNQPQHF

V: TRBV9
size: NA
D: NA
J: TRBJ2-6
DNA: TGTGCCAGCAGCGTAAGTGGCAGAGCCTACTCTGGGGCCAACGTCCTGACTTTC
CDR3: CASSVSGRAYSGANVLTF

V: TRBV29-1
size: NA
D: NA
J: TRBJ1-4
DNA: TGCAGCGTTGGGCAGGGAGGTGAAAAACTGTTTTTT
CDR3: CSVGQGGEKLFF

V: TRBV28
size: few
D: TRBD1
J: TRBJ1-3
DNA: TGTGCCAGCAGTGCGCCGGGACAGGGGGTGGCTGGAAACACCATATATTTT
CDR3: CASSAPGQGVAGNTIYF

V: TRBV6-6
size: NA
D: NA
J: TRBJ1-2
DNA: TGTGCCAGCAGTTACAGCCCGGCTAACTATGGCTACACCTTC
CDR3: CASSYSPANYGYTF

V: TRBV9
size: NA
D: TRBD2
J: TRBJ2-7
DNA: TGTGCCAGCAGCGAAGGGGTACTAGCGGGAAGCTACGAGCAGTACTTC
CDR3: CASSEGVLAGSYEQYF

V: TRBV30
size: NA
D: TRBD1
J: TRBJ2-5
DNA: TGTGCCTGGAGTCGGGACAGGGTAGAGACCCAGTACTTC
CDR3: CAWSRDRVETQYF

V: TRBV5-4
size: many
D: TRBD2
J: TRBJ2-5
DNA: TGTGCCAGCAGCCCCGGGACTAGCGGGCAAGAGACCCAGTACTTC
CDR3: CASSPGTSGQETQYF

V: TRBV11-2
size: NA
D: NA
J: TRBJ1-1
DNA: TGTGCCAGCAGCCCCCCAGGGGTGAACACTGAAGCTTTCTTT
CDR3: CASSPPGVNTEAFF

V: TRBV2
size: NA
D: TRBD1
J: TRBJ1-3
DNA: TGTGCCAGCAGCACCAAGAAAAACAGGGGCTGGAAAGGAAACACCATATATTTT
CDR3: CASSTKKNRGWKGNTIYF

V: TRBV7-8
size: NA
D: NA
J: TRBJ2-1
DNA: TGTGCCAGCAGCTTAGGGATCGACAATGAGCAGTTCTTC
CDR3: CASSLGIDNEQFF

V: TRBV10-3
size: NA
D: TRBD2
J: TRBJ2-7
DNA: TGTGCCATCAGGACTAGCGGCGCCTACGAGCAGTACTTC
CDR3: CAIRTSGAYEQYF

V: TRBV9
size: once
D: NA
J: TRBJ2-1
DNA: TGTGCCAGCAGCGTAGATAGCAGCTACAATGAGCAGTTCTTC
CDR3: CASSVDSSYNEQFF

V: TRBV27
size: NA
D: TRBD1
J: TRBJ2-1
DNA: TGTGCCAGCAGTAAGGGACAGGGTTCCTACAATGAGCAGTTCTTC
CDR3: CASSKGQGSYNEQFF

V: TRBV11-2
size: once
D: NA
J: TRBJ1-1
DNA: TGTGCCAGCAGCTTAGGAGGAGCCCCAACTGAAGCTTTCTTT
CDR3: CASSLGGAPTEAFF

V: TRBV7-2
size: NA
D: TRBD2
J: TRBJ2-3
DNA: TGTGCCAGCAGCACCCTAGCGGGGTATACGCAGTATTTT
CDR3: CASSTLAGYTQYF

V: TRBV28
size: NA
D: TRBD1
J: TRBJ1-2
DNA: TGTGCCGGACAGAAACCGGGACAGGGGGCCTCAAACTATGGCTACACCTTC
CDR3: CAGQKPGQGASNYGYTF

V: TRBV5-4
size: NA
D: TRBD2
J: TRBJ2-2
DNA: TGTGCCAGCAGCTCGGGACTAGCGGGAGTGGTCGGGGAGCTGTTTTTT
CDR3: CASSSGLAGVVGELFF

V: TRBV19
size: NA
D: NA
J: TRBJ2-3
DNA: TGTGCCAGCACTCAGGACGGGTACACAGATACGCAGTATTTT
CDR3: CASTQDGYTDTQYF

V: TRBV5-1
size: once
D: TRBD2
J: TRBJ2-3
DNA: TGCGCCAGCAGCTTCCGACTAGCTAGCCTCACAGATACGCAGTATTTT
CDR3: CASSFRLASLTDTQYF

V: TRBV7-7
size: NA
D: NA
J: TRBJ2-3
DNA: TGTGCTAGCAGCTTAGACTCCGGGGATACGCAGTATTTT
CDR3: CASSLDSGDTQYF